The 28 T cell receptor beta chains below were found in one sample sequenced in a study of blood T cell repertoires in COVID-19. Assay used: immunoSEQ multiplex PCR; TCRdb lists only in-frame clones, some missing. The sample records around 220,000 clones, roughly 90% being singletons. Sequencing was performed on PBMCs or T cells enriched from blood (not recorded which). These receptors were obtained from a young woman with acute COVID-19.

This clone was recorded only once. The chain couples TRBV28 to TRBJ1-2; D not certain. The germline V gene encodes CDR1 MDHEN and CDR2 SYDVKM. Trimming shortened V by 10 bases and J by 6 bases, and 12 bases separated the two germline ends. The CDR3 sequence is 11 residues long. CDR3 nucleotide sequence: TGTGCCATCCTTCGTCCAGATGGCTACACCTTC. Amino acids: CAILRPDGYTF.

The chain links TRBV5-1 to TRBJ2-7; TRBD1 aligns across 10 bases. Trimming took 0 bases from V and 4 from J; bases not matched to a gene: 4. Per the germline V gene, CDR1 is SGHRS and CDR2 is YFSETQ. The CDR3 is made up of 15 amino acids. The CDR3, as DNA: TGCGCCAGCAGCTTGGTGGGACAGGGGTTGTACGAGCAGTACTTC. This gives the protein CASSLVGQGLYEQYF. The whole variable domain, remainder taken from reference TRBV5-1 and TRBJ2-7, is KAGVTQTPRYLIKTRGQQVTLSCSPISGHRSVSWYQQTPGQGLQFLFEYFSETQRNKGNFPGRFSGRQFSNSRSEMNVSTLELGDSALYLCASSLVGQGLYEQYFGPGTRLTVT.

The V call is TRBV7-9, the J call TRBJ2-2, with 11 bases that match TRBD2. J lost 0 bases, V lost 6 bases, and 0 bases had no gene match. Germline CDR1 SEHNR, CDR2 FQNEAQ (reference sequence). The CDR3 extends over 15 amino acids. CDR3 DNA: TGTGCCAGCAGGACTAGCGGGGCGAACACCGGGGAGCTGTTTTTT. Protein: CASRTSGANTGELFF.

Regarding this clone: A junction end diverges from the germline sequence, so it may reflect a read error. V gene TRBV19 combines with J gene TRBJ2-7; D might be TRBD2 (6 bases). The CDR3 length is 16 residues. Looked up from germline, CDR1 is LNHDA and CDR2 is SQIVND (reference sequence). CDR3 DNA: TGTACCAGTAGTGTTAGTTCGGGGGTCCCTTCCTACGAGCAGTACTTC. Amino acids: CTSSVSSGVPSYEQYF.

The chain is built from TRBV20-1 and TRBJ2-1, with D tentatively TRBD2 (5 bases). Germline V gives CDR1 DFQATT, CDR2 SNEGSKA (reference sequence). V was pared by 3 bases and J by 7 bases, with 16 bases between. The CDR3 length is 14 residues. CDR3: CSASTEWEINEQFF. DNA of the CDR3: TGCAGTGCTAGTACGGAGTGGGAGATAAATGAGCAGTTCTTC.

This clone turned up a few times. The CDR3 loop is CASSAWTGREAFF. DNA for the CDR3: TGTGCCAGCAGCGCCTGGACAGGGCGGGAAGCTTTCTTT. The V gene is TRBV7-2, the J gene TRBJ1-1; TRBD1 matches 8 bases. Germline trimming cut 5 bases from V and 8 bases from J; bases unmatched to any gene: 7. The germline gives CDR1 SGHTA, CDR2 FQGNSA. CDR3 size: 13 residues.

Only one count was recorded for this clone. This chain connects TRBV29-1 to TRBJ1-1; tentatively, D is TRBD1 (5 bases). CDR3 size: 14 residues. The V gene lost 2 bases and the J gene lost 7 bases, with 17 bases spanning the gap. Germline V gene lookup returns CDR1 SQVTM and CDR2 ANQGSEA. The CDR3 reads CSVESQWDQGEAFF. The CDR3 bases are TGCAGCGTTGAATCCCAATGGGATCAGGGTGAAGCTTTCTTT. Full variable domain (missing parts from reference TRBV29-1 and TRBJ1-1): SAVISQKPSRDICQRGTSLTIQCQVDSQVTMMFWYRQQPGQSLTLIATANQGSEATYESGFVIDKFPISRPNLTFSTLTVSNMSPEDSSIYLCSVESQWDQGEAFFGQGTRLTVV.

This clone was seen once. The V gene is TRBV5-4, the J gene TRBJ2-2; TRBD1 might be the D (6 bases). V gave up 3 bases and J gave up 0 bases, with 12 bases separating them. CDR1 and CDR2 from the germline V gene are SGHNT and YYREEE (reference sequence). The CDR3 spans 16 residues. CDR3 sequence reads: CASSSPGHPNTGELFF. Written as DNA, the CDR3 is TGTGCCAGCAGCTCCCCGGGACACCCGAACACCGGGGAGCTGTTTTTT.

The V call is TRBV3-1 (or the pseudogene TRBV3-2), the J call TRBJ1-4; D is uncertain. Germline loops: CDR1 LGHDT, CDR2 YNNKEL (reference sequence). This CDR3 comprises 14 residues. Trimming cost V 7 bases and J 6 bases, with 15 bases left between them. The CDR3 spells CASTPTLGDEKLFF. The CDR3 DNA sequence: TGTGCCAGCACCCCGACACTGGGAGATGAAAAACTGTTTTTT.

Only one count was recorded for this clone. The chain combines TRBV5-1 with TRBJ2-1, with 9 bases fitting TRBD2. CDR1 is SGHRS, CDR2 YFSETQ, per germline. V shed 0 bases, J shed 8 bases, and the junction held 12 bases outside the gene matches. This CDR3 comprises 17 residues. The DNA of the CDR3 is TGCGCCAGCAGCTTGGAGGGGCTAGCGGGGTTTCGGGATGAGCAGTTCTTC. Protein sequence: CASSLEGLAGFRDEQFF. Full variable domain (missing parts from reference TRBV5-1 and TRBJ2-1): KAGVTQTPRYLIKTRGQQVTLSCSPISGHRSVSWYQQTPGQGLQFLFEYFSETQRNKGNFPGRFSGRQFSNSRSEMNVSTLELGDSALYLCASSLEGLAGFRDEQFFGPGTRLTVL.

CDR3 nucleotides: TGTGCCTGGAGCCGGGACACGAAAGGGAATCAGCCCCAGCATTTT. This gives the protein CAWSRDTKGNQPQHF. This chain joins TRBV30 and TRBJ1-5, with D possibly matching TRBD1 (6 bases). The CDR3 length is 15 residues. Germline V gene sequence: CDR1 GTSNPN, CDR2 SVGIG (reference sequence). With 3 bases removed from V and 4 bases from J, the gap between germline ends came to 16 bases.

This rearrangement joins TRBV2 to TRBJ2-2, with TRBD1 matching 7 bases. The CDR3 contains 14 residues. Trimming at V came to 5 bases and at J to 6 bases, leaving 6 bases not matched to a gene. Germline CDR1 is SNHLY and CDR2 is FYNNEI. CDR3 loop: CASSTTGVAGELFF. The CDR3 DNA follows: TGTGCCAGCAGTACCACAGGGGTTGCCGGGGAGCTGTTTTTT.

This chain connects TRBV9 to TRBJ1-6; possible D gene TRBD1, 6 bases. V was shortened by 3 bases and J by 7 bases, with 14 bases between the two germline ends. The germline CDR1 and CDR2 sequences are SGDLS and YYNGEE. CDR3 length equals 15 residues. For the CDR3, the DNA is TGTGCCAGCAGCGCCTCAGGACAGACAAATTCACCCCTCCACTTT. Its translation: CASSASGQTNSPLHF.

V gene TRBV3-1 (or the pseudogene TRBV3-2) combines with J gene TRBJ2-3; TRBD1 matches 8 bases. From germline, CDR1 is LGHDT and CDR2 YNNKEL (reference sequence). The trim removed 3 bases at V and 4 bases at J, leaving 6 bases unmatched. The CDR3 is 15 residues long. CDR3 region: CASSQGTGGSDTQYF. Written as DNA, the CDR3 is TGTGCCAGCAGCCAGGGTACAGGGGGTTCAGATACGCAGTATTTT.

The V and J genes are TRBV30 and TRBJ1-5, with unresolved D. The germline gives CDR1 GTSNPN, CDR2 SVGIG (reference sequence). The CDR3 covers 16 residues. Between the trimmed V and J ends, which lost 0 bases and 0 bases, there was a span of 12 bases. The chain's CDR3 is CAWSVSLPYSNQPQHF. The CDR3 DNA reads as TGTGCCTGGAGTGTAAGTCTGCCCTATAGCAATCAGCCCCAGCATTTT.

The genes are TRBV19 and TRBJ1-3; tentative D call: TRBD1 (6 bases). The CDR3 has 16 amino acids. Trimming took off 6 bases at V and 4 bases at J, with 19 bases between the two ends. Germline V gene data show CDR1 as LNHDA and CDR2 as SQIVND (reference sequence). The CDR3 region has the DNA TGTGCCAGTAGCTTACGCGGGGGCTTGGTAGGAAACACCATATATTTT. Encoded protein: CASSLRGGLVGNTIYF.

CDR3 region: CASSLRAGRTYGYTF. CDR3 nucleotides: TGTGCCAGCAGCTTGAGGGCGGGGCGAACCTATGGCTACACCTTC. The rearrangement links TRBV5-8 to TRBJ1-2; tentative D call: TRBD1 (5 bases). This CDR3 is 15 amino acids long. The ends were cut back, 1 base at V and 4 bases at J, with 14 bases in the middle. CDR1 and CDR2 from the germline V gene are SGHTS and YDEGEE.

This clone was counted between two and nine times. J is TRBJ2-1 and V is TRBV9, with D perhaps TRBD2 (7 bases). V was shortened by 4 bases and J by 3 bases, with 20 bases between the two germline ends. Germline values: CDR1 SGDLS, CDR2 YYNGEE. The CDR3 contains 17 residues. CDR3 residues: CASSSTTGAGVYNEQFF. In nucleotides, the CDR3 is TGTGCCAGCAGCTCTACCACGGGGGCGGGAGTCTACAATGAGCAGTTCTTC.

The chain has TRBV27 and TRBJ1-2, with 7 bases matching TRBD1. CDR1 MNHEY and CDR2 SMNVEV come from the germline V gene (reference sequence). The trim removed 6 bases at V and 1 base at J, leaving 8 bases unmatched. The CDR3 contains 15 residues. CDR3 sequence: CASSPLGQVNYGYTF. In DNA form, the CDR3 reads TGTGCCAGCAGCCCACTAGGACAGGTTAACTATGGCTACACCTTC.

The gene calls are TRBV5-1 and TRBJ1-1; 8 positions agree with TRBD1. The CDR3 has 15 residues. V was pared by 3 bases and J by 2 bases, with 6 bases of the junction left unmatched. Looked up from germline, CDR1 is SGHRS and CDR2 is YFSETQ. CDR3 DNA: TGCGCCAGCAGCTCTCGGACAGGGCCCAACACTGAAGCTTTCTTT. Protein product: CASSSRTGPNTEAFF.

The chain uses TRBV10-3 and TRBJ2-3; 8 nucleotides agree with TRBD2. Germline V gene lookup returns CDR1 ENHRY and CDR2 SYGVKD. The junction had 8 bases not matched to a gene; V was cut back by 0 bases and J by 0 bases. The CDR3 contains 18 residues. CDR3: CAISESLTSGTSTDTQYF. The CDR3 DNA follows: TGTGCCATCAGTGAGTCCCTAACTAGCGGAACTAGCACAGATACGCAGTATTTT.

The genes are TRBV29-1 and TRBJ2-2; 8 nucleotides align to TRBD1. The germline CDR1 and CDR2 sequences are SQVTM and ANQGSEA. The CDR3 has 14 amino acids. J was trimmed by 0 bases and V by 7 bases; bases with no gene match: 4. DNA of the CDR3: TGCAGCGCAGAACAGGGGGCGAACACCGGGGAGCTGTTTTTT. Amino acids: CSAEQGANTGELFF.

V gene TRBV15 combines with J gene TRBJ2-7; D might be TRBD2 (5 bases). V lost 3 bases and J lost 7, with 13 bases in between. The CDR3 is 13 amino acids. From germline, CDR1 is LNHNV and CDR2 YYDKDF (reference sequence). This CDR3 reads CATSRLLGIEQYF. In nucleotides, the CDR3 is TGTGCCACCAGCAGGCTACTAGGAATTGAGCAGTACTTC. Full variable domain (rest looked up from reference TRBV15 and TRBJ2-7): DAMVIQNPRYQVTQFGKPVTLSCSQTLNHNVMYWYQQKSSQAPKLLFHYYDKDFNNEADTPDNFQSRRPNTSFCFLDIRSPGLGDTAMYLCATSRLLGIEQYFGPGTRLTVT.

Only one count was recorded for this clone. The chain links TRBV19 to TRBJ1-3, with TRBD1 matching over 12 bases. The CDR3 has 15 residues. The trim removed 11 bases at V and 4 bases at J, leaving 9 bases unmatched. Germline V gene data show CDR1 as LNHDA and CDR2 as SQIVND (reference sequence). CDR3 loop: CAGSGTGGSGNTIYF. In DNA, the CDR3 is TGTGCCGGCTCCGGGACAGGGGGCTCGGGAAACACCATATATTTT.

This sequence joins TRBV18 and TRBJ1-5; no firm D call. Germline CDR1 KGHSH, CDR2 LQKENI. V was trimmed by 3 bases and J by 8 bases, leaving 11 bases between them. CDR3 length equals 13 residues. CDR3 amino acids: CASSPGSGEPQHF. In DNA, the CDR3 is TGTGCCAGCTCACCGGGGAGTGGTGAGCCCCAGCATTTT.

The rearrangement links TRBV7-6 to TRBJ1-1; 7 bases are a match to TRBD1. The trim removed 3 bases at V and 1 base at J, leaving 5 bases unmatched. Germline CDR1 SGHVS, CDR2 FNYEAQ. The CDR3 has 15 residues. In nucleotides, the CDR3 is TGTGCCAGCAGCTTCGATGACAGGGAGAACACTGAAGCTTTCTTT. Its protein is CASSFDDRENTEAFF.

The chain uses TRBV27 and TRBJ1-1, with TRBD1 as a possible D gene (6 bases). The CDR3 loop spans 14 amino acids. From germline, CDR1 is MNHEY and CDR2 SMNVEV (reference sequence). With 4 bases removed from V and 4 bases from J, the gap between germline ends came to 13 bases. The CDR3 bases are TGTGCCAGCAGTTCCCGCCGGGACACCACTGAAGCTTTCTTT. Protein: CASSSRRDTTEAFF.

CDR3 sequence reads: CASRGRGRLTDTQYF. The CDR3 region has the DNA TGTGCAAGTCGCGGAAGGGGGCGCCTCACAGATACGCAGTATTTT. The chain joins TRBV12-2 to TRBJ2-3; TRBD1 is the table's D call and was not checked against the DNA. TRBV12-2 is assigned pseudogene status. The CDR3 covers 15 residues.